This T cell receptor (beta chain) stems from a study of blood T cell repertoires in COVID-19. Study summary: COVID-19 samples from acute and convalescent phases originated in the United States, Italy and Spain.

This table comes from immunoSEQ multiplex PCR, and its TCRdb copy is limited to in-frame clones, with some not included. The sample lists 270,000 or so clones, around nine tenths occurring once. Germline values: CDR1 SGHRS, CDR2 YFSETQ. Trimming removed 2 bases from V and 5 bases from J; junction bases left unmatched: 4. The CDR3 is 14 residues long. This receptor was identified in a man in his forties with active or convalescent COVID-19. The sequencing sample was made of peripheral blood. V usage is TRBV5-1 and J usage is TRBJ1-1, with 9 nucleotides matching TRBD1. Written as DNA, the CDR3 is TGCGCCAGCAGCTTTGAACAGGGGGCTACTGAAGCTTTCTTT. Encoded protein: CASSFEQGATEAFF. Filled out from reference TRBV5-1 and TRBJ1-1, the complete variable domain reads KAGVTQTPRYLIKTRGQQVTLSCSPISGHRSVSWYQQTPGQGLQFLFEYFSETQRNKGNFPGRFSGRQFSNSRSEMNVSTLELGDSALYLCASSFEQGATEAFFGQGTRLTVV.